These 9 T cell receptor beta chains were all obtained from the same sample, sequenced in a study of blood T cell repertoires in COVID-19. Some clones are missing from TCRdb's copy, which holds only in-frame ones; the method was immunoSEQ multiplex PCR. The sample consists of approximately 190,000 clones, 80% to 85% of them appearing once. Specimen: peripheral blood. The source is a human donor in a cohort sampled during active COVID-19.

The chain's CDR3 is CASSSPGGREQYV. The DNA of the CDR3 is TGCGCCAGCAGCTCACCGGGAGGTCGAGAGCAGTACGTC. The chain links TRBV4-1 to TRBJ2-7; 7 bases are a match to TRBD2. Germline values: CDR1 MGHRA, CDR2 YSYEKL. After removal of 5 bases from V and 7 bases from J, the junction contained 8 bases not matched to a gene. The CDR3 is made up of 13 amino acids.

A single count supports this clone. The chain's CDR3 is CASSESAGRPLGNEQFF. The CDR3 region has the DNA TGCGCCAGCAGTGAGTCGGCAGGGCGGCCTTTGGGCAATGAGCAGTTCTTC. This chain connects TRBV10-2 to TRBJ2-1; maybe TRBD1 (5 bases). The CDR3 spans 17 residues. Trimming removed 0 bases from V and 6 bases from J, with 18 bases in between. Germline V gene data show CDR1 as WSHSY and CDR2 as SAAADI.

This clone was seen once. This chain connects TRBV7-8 to TRBJ2-7; 10 positions match TRBD2. Trimming cost V 1 base and J 4 bases; bases outside gene matches: 7. Germline loops: CDR1 SGHVS, CDR2 FQNEAQ. The CDR3 loop spans 16 amino acids. The CDR3 coding sequence is TGTGCCAGCAGCTTAGGAGAGCGGGGGGGGAGTTACGAGCAGTACGTC. Encoded protein: CASSLGERGGSYEQYV.

J is TRBJ2-3 and V is TRBV4-1; D not certain. The germline CDR1 and CDR2 sequences are MGHRA and YSYEKL. V was shortened by 4 bases and J by 2 bases, with 19 bases between the two germline ends. The CDR3 covers 17 residues. The CDR3 region is CASSPELAHLTTDTQYF. DNA for the CDR3: TGCGCCAGCAGCCCAGAGTTGGCCCATTTAACCACAGATACGCAGTATTTT.

The chain couples TRBV6-5 to TRBJ1-2, with D possibly being TRBD1 (6 bases). Germline V lookup: CDR1 MNHEY, CDR2 SVGAGI. V was trimmed by 7 bases and J by 0 bases, leaving 12 bases between them. The CDR3 covers 14 residues. CDR3 sequence (DNA): TGTGCCAGCACCTCTAACAGGGCTAACTATGGCTACACCTTC. It specifies CASTSNRANYGYTF.

There are a few counts of this clone. The V gene is TRBV18, the J gene TRBJ1-2; D is possibly TRBD1 (5 bases). Trimming took off 1 base at V and 2 bases at J, with 8 bases between the two ends. The CDR3 length is 14 residues. Looked up from germline, CDR1 is KGHSH and CDR2 is LQKENI. For the CDR3, the DNA is TGTGCCAGCTCACCACAGGGGCGCAACTATGGCTACACCTTC. Amino acid sequence: CASSPQGRNYGYTF.

This clone is a singleton in its sample. This sample includes further DNA sequences coding for the same CDR3. This chain connects TRBV9 to TRBJ1-2; 9 bases map to TRBD1. Germline V lookup: CDR1 SGDLS, CDR2 YYNGEE. The CDR3 contains 15 residues. Germline trimming cut 3 bases from V and 7 bases from J; bases unmatched to any gene: 10. The CDR3 DNA follows: TGTGCCAGCAGCGCCAGACAGGGGGGCGGGGGTGGCTACACCTTC. Protein product: CASSARQGGGGGYTF.

This clone has a single count. The CDR3 DNA sequence: TGTGCCAGCTCACCCGTTAACTTGAACACTGAAGCTTTCTTT. Translated, it gives CASSPVNLNTEAFF. The chain employs TRBV18 and TRBJ1-1; D not resolved. With 3 bases removed from V and 0 bases from J, the gap between germline ends came to 8 bases. Germline values: CDR1 KGHSH, CDR2 LQKENI. This CDR3 comprises 14 residues.

This clone was seen more than once but under ten times. The chain is built from TRBV9 and TRBJ1-6; no definite D call. The CDR3 has 14 residues. V was shortened by 0 bases and J by 11 bases, with 12 bases between the two germline ends. Germline V gives CDR1 SGDLS, CDR2 YYNGEE. This CDR3 is CASSVDGDVTPLHF. CDR3 nucleotides: TGTGCCAGCAGCGTAGACGGGGATGTGACACCCCTCCACTTT.